The present T cell receptor (beta chain) was sequenced within a study of immune aging and cytomegalovirus after organ transplant (dated by TCRdb to the early 2020s). About the study as a whole: All transplant recipients received three-drug immunosuppression with prednisone, tacrolimus, and mycophenolate. Results and caveats for the whole study, not just this receptor: Large clones contained a bigger proportion of TEMRA cells, and over time the seven largest clones (around 1,800 cells) picked up aged and TEMRA cells and lost TCM cells. Since the sequencing data did not include a CD57 measurement, a conservative gene-based definition of aging was used in its place. Post-transplant increases in aged-phenotype cells were observed regardless of clone size, following viremia and occurring earlier in large clones (days 200-264) than in small clones.

This specimen's time point label, per the study, means: five sample-tagged time points from pre-transplant (day -1) to day 368 post-transplant, pooled. Thawed PBMC were stimulated with a CMV IE-1 overlapping peptide library for 12 hours, with no transport inhibitors added. After thawing, cells rested overnight before stimulation in R10 medium with CD28/CD49d costimulation. The IE-1 peptide library consisted of 15-amino-acid peptides overlapping by 11 amino acids. Samples from each time point were barcoded using BD Single-Cell Multiplexing Kit Sample Tags, then pooled and stained with oligo-conjugated anti-CD45RA and sorting antibodies. A BD FACSAria III was used to sort CMV-responsive CD8+CD137+ and CD4+CD154+ T cells at 4-way purity. Blood samples were drawn into EDTA vacutainers and processed by Ficoll gradient within 1-24 hours. This clonotype showed up just a few times. No cognate antigen has been identified for it. No much larger clone is present one base from it, and per-base qualities are unavailable.

Receptor libraries were prepared by single-cell sequencing. The instrument was an Illumina NovaSeq 6000. The BD Rhapsody Targeted mRNA and AbSeq Reagent Kit was used in a microwell format for cell capture and library preparation. The libraries included TCR, sample tags, AbSeq, and targeted mRNA from the Human T-Cell Expression Panel, along with custom TOX and TOX2 primers. An Illumina NovaSeq was used to sequence the libraries. Turning to the authors' computational methods: The analysis covered fewer than 13,000 cells in total, of which over 7,000 were CD8 T cells and 4494 were CD8 T cells with an identifiable TCR CDR3. Raw data were processed with the BD Rhapsody Targeted Analysis Pipeline with V(D)J processing on the Seven Bridges Genomics platform. SeqGeq 1.6.0 was used for quality control, Sample Tag demultiplexing with Lex-BDSMK, clone identification with VDJ Explorer, and Seurat clustering. Clones making up <1% of CD8 T cells were classified as non-expanded, and clones making up >2.5% of the sample were classified as clonal expansions. TCRdb applied fastp at Q25 and MiXCR to the public reads, then kept only in-frame beta chains. Records with the same CDR3 protein are collapsed into one entry carrying the most frequent genes and DNA. TCRdb's processing, not the authors', yielded these V and J calls. In this sample the table shows about 21,000 distinct CDR3 sequences, about a third of which occur a single time. Less than 30% of the sample rests with the top ten.

The junction shows trimming of 1 base on V and 4 bases on J, plus 0 bases between the germline ends. For CDR1 and CDR2, the germline V gene lists SGHAT and FQNNGV. From cysteine to phenylalanine, the CDR3 is 11 amino acids long. Only CDR3 DNA remains: 33 bases, in frame from the first base. The chain is made from TRBV11-2 and TRBJ2-3, with the identity of the D gene unclear. This TCR was sampled from a female donor who had a heart transplant and CMV viremia. The sequences come from CMV peptide-activated CD4+ and CD8+ T cells sorted from blood, collected at five time points, pooled. The cell subset or site label, read with the paper, signifies: sorted CD8+CD137+ and CD4+CD154+ T cells after about 12 h CMV IE-1 peptide stimulation. The CDR3 is CASSLADTQYF. The DNA reads TGTGCCAGCAGCTTAGCAGATACGCAGTATTTT.